These T cell receptor beta chains were read from a single sample in a study of CD8 T cells in ankylosing spondylitis. One entry per CDR3 protein, called by TCRdb with MiXCR from the 5' RACE reads. Among about 210,000 distinct CDR3 sequences listed, 7.3% were seen once. The sequencing sample was made of blood, either unsorted or a sorted T cell fraction (not recorded which). The receptors originated from a male donor with ankylosing spondylitis. Both conserved end residues are part of each CDR3. D genes are given only for firm matches. A row's size may be missing; if present it is once, few, many or a size class.

j_gene,d_gene,v_gene,abundance,CDR3nt,CDR3aa
TRBJ2-3,TRBD2,TRBV9,many,TGTGCCAGCAACCCGCTAGCGGCTAGCACAGATACGCAGTATTTT,CASNPLAASTDTQYF
TRBJ1-1,NA,TRBV28,many,TGTGCCAGCAGTTTAGAGGCACGTACTGAAGCTTTCTTT,CASSLEARTEAFF
TRBJ2-1,TRBD2,TRBV20-1,NA,TGCAGTGCTGGCCATAATAGCGGGAGGTCCCACTCCTACAATGAGCAGTTCTTC,CSAGHNSGRSHSYNEQFF
TRBJ2-6,NA,TRBV12-5,NA,TGTGCTAGTGGTACAGGGTCCGGGGCCAACGTCCTGACTTTC,CASGTGSGANVLTF
TRBJ2-7,NA,TRBV13,many,TGTGCCAGCAGTCCGGGACTCATCTACGAGCAGTACTTC,CASSPGLIYEQYF
TRBJ2-5,NA,TRBV5-1,many,TGCGCCAGCAGCACCGAACAGAACCAGGCAGAGACCCAGTACTTC,CASSTEQNQAETQYF
TRBJ1-6,NA,TRBV20-1,many,TGCAGTGCCCAAGGCTCAGGGTATGCTTCACCCCTCCACTTT,CSAQGSGYASPLHF
TRBJ2-7,NA,TRBV5-1,many,TGCGCCAGCAGCTTGGTACAGGGACACGAGCAGTACTTC,CASSLVQGHEQYF
TRBJ2-2,TRBD1,TRBV12-3/TRBV12-4,many,TGTGCCAGCAGCCCGACGACTACGTACAGGGGCACCGGGGAGCTGTTTTTT,CASSPTTTYRGTGELFF
TRBJ2-7,NA,TRBV19,few,TGTGCCAGTAGTATATCGGACAGTAATTACTACGAGCAGTACTTC,CASSISDSNYYEQYF
TRBJ2-3,TRBD2,TRBV20-1,NA,TGCAGTGCTAGAGATAGAAACTGGACTAGCGGGGCCCGCACAGATACGCAGTATTTT,CSARDRNWTSGARTDTQYF
TRBJ2-7,TRBD2,TRBV6-2/TRBV6-3,many,TGTGCCAGCAGTACCCCCGTCGGAACTAGCGGGGGGCCTGCCTACGAGCAGTACTTC,CASSTPVGTSGGPAYEQYF
TRBJ2-7,TRBD2,TRBV7-2,many,TGTGCCAGCAGCTCTGAGACTAGCGCCTCCTACGAGCAGTACTTC,CASSSETSASYEQYF
TRBJ2-1,NA,TRBV5-8,many,TGTGCCAGCAGCTTGTATGATGAGCAGTTCTTC,CASSLYDEQFF
TRBJ2-7,NA,TRBV29-1,many,TGCAGCGTAACTTTAGCATCCTACGAGCAGTACTTC,CSVTLASYEQYF
TRBJ2-3,TRBD2,TRBV27,NA,TGTGCCAGCAGTCCGACTACTAGCGGGAGCACAGATACGCAGTATTTT,CASSPTTSGSTDTQYF
TRBJ2-7,TRBD1,TRBV13,few,TGTGCCAGCAGCTCACGTGGGACAGGGGGCAACTATGGCTACGAGCAGTACTTC,CASSSRGTGGNYGYEQYF
TRBJ1-6,NA,TRBV4-2,few,TGTGCCAGCAGCCAAGGGGCGGGGGGCATTTCCTATAATTCACCCCTCCACTTT,CASSQGAGGISYNSPLHF
TRBJ2-7,NA,TRBV5-1,many,TGCGCCAGCAGGACAGCTGCCTCCTACGAGCAGTACTTC,CASRTAASYEQYF
TRBJ2-1,TRBD2,TRBV7-9,many,TGTGCCAGCAGCCTAACTAGCGGGGGAATCAATGAGCAGTTCTTC,CASSLTSGGINEQFF
TRBJ2-5,TRBD2,TRBV29-1,many,TGCAGCGTTGGGCTCGGGAGGTGGGAGACCCAGTACTTC,CSVGLGRWETQYF
TRBJ1-1,TRBD1,TRBV5-1,many,TGCGCCAGCAGCTTCGGCCGGGACAGGGGGACTGAAGCTTTCTTT,CASSFGRDRGTEAFF
TRBJ2-2,NA,TRBV7-9,many,TGTGCCAGCAGCAGGGCTGGGGAGGAGCTGTTTTTT,CASSRAGEELFF
TRBJ2-2,NA,TRBV6-1,NA,TGTGCCAGCAGCTCAATAGGATGGGGCGGGGAGCTGTTTTTT,CASSSIGWGGELFF
TRBJ2-3,NA,TRBV28,many,TGTGCCAGCAGTCTAGGTCGGGTCACAGATACGCAGTATTTT,CASSLGRVTDTQYF
TRBJ2-5,TRBD2,TRBV6-2/TRBV6-3,many,TGTGCCAGCAGACTAGCGGGACAAGAGACCCAGTACTTC,CASRLAGQETQYF
TRBJ2-5,NA,TRBV6-1,once,TGTGCCAGCAAAGGACAGTCCCACTCGTACCAAGAGACCCAGTACTTC,CASKGQSHSYQETQYF
TRBJ1-6,TRBD1,TRBV12-3/TRBV12-4,many,TGTGCCAGCAACAGGGGGCGGTTTAATTCACCCCTCCACTTT,CASNRGRFNSPLHF
TRBJ2-1,TRBD2,TRBV27,few,TGTGCCAGCAGGGGGAGCGGGAGGGGTTGGTATGAGCAGTTCTTC,CASRGSGRGWYEQFF
TRBJ2-7,NA,TRBV25-1,NA,TGTGCCAGCAGTGAAGGGTGGGTTGGCAGGGGATATTGGGAGCAGTACTTC,CASSEGWVGRGYWEQYF
TRBJ2-7,TRBD2,TRBV20-1,many,TGCAGTGCTCGGGCGGCGGGAGCCCCCTACGAGCAGTACTTC,CSARAAGAPYEQYF
TRBJ2-1,NA,TRBV27,many,TGTGCCAGCACCAGCGGGACAAACTACAATGAGCAGTTCTTC,CASTSGTNYNEQFF
TRBJ1-4,NA,TRBV21-1,many,TGTGCCAGCAGTTTGCCGGGACAGGGAGGTGGAACAACTAATGAAAAACTGTTTTTT,CASSLPGQGGGTTNEKLFF
TRBJ2-3,NA,TRBV20-1,many,TGCAGTGCTAGATCCACAGATACGCAGTATTTT,CSARSTDTQYF
TRBJ1-2,NA,TRBV7-9,few,TGTGCCAGCAGCTTATTGTATGATGGCTACACCTTC,CASSLLYDGYTF
TRBJ2-7,NA,TRBV6-5,many,TGTGCCAGCAGTTACTATTCAGGCTACGAGCAGTACTTC,CASSYYSGYEQYF
TRBJ2-7,NA,TRBV29-1,few,TGCAGCGTGATCGACAGCCTCTCCTACGAGCAGTACTTC,CSVIDSLSYEQYF
TRBJ2-7,TRBD2,TRBV10-1,few,TGCGCCAGCAGTGAGGGTGGGACTACTTACGAGCAGTACTTC,CASSEGGTTYEQYF
TRBJ2-3,NA,TRBV2,NA,TGTGCCAGCAGTGAAGCCGCCCTTAGATATACGCAGTATTTT,CASSEAALRYTQYF
TRBJ1-2,NA,TRBV4-3,many,TGCGCCAGCAGCCAAGAAAAAAGGGCAGGGTTTTACTATGGCTACACCTTC,CASSQEKRAGFYYGYTF
TRBJ1-1,NA,TRBV12-3/TRBV12-4,many,TGTGCCAGCAGTTTATTCAGGGACCCTGAAGCTTTCTTT,CASSLFRDPEAFF
TRBJ2-1,NA,TRBV29-1,many,TGCAGCGTTGAAGCCGCCCGTCTAACTGGGCCCCACAATGAGCAGTTCTTC,CSVEAARLTGPHNEQFF
TRBJ1-3,NA,TRBV12-3/TRBV12-4,NA,TGTGCCAGCAGTCCGAGACAGGCCATTTTCTCTGGAAACACCATATATTTT,CASSPRQAIFSGNTIYF
TRBJ2-7,NA,TRBV27,once,TGTGCCAGCAGTTTATGGCCTCACGGTCTCGAGCAGTACTTC,CASSLWPHGLEQYF